This is a list of T cell receptor beta chains from one sample in a study of blood T cell repertoires in COVID-19. TCRdb keeps only in-frame clones here, not all; method: immunoSEQ multiplex PCR. The sample records about 260,000 clones, just under 90% being singletons. The source material was PBMCs or T cells enriched from blood (not recorded which). The receptors were gathered from a woman aged 25 to 39 with acute COVID-19. The CDR3 runs from the conserved cysteine through the conserved F or W. Each record gives: V gene, D gene, J gene, clone size, CDR3 protein, CDR3 DNA. A D gene is named only where the DNA matches it firmly. Only some rows state a clone size, as once, few, many or a class for expanded clones.

V gene: TRBV15
D gene: TRBD1
J gene: TRBJ1-4
clone size: NA
CDR3 protein: CATSTTGTGTAWSEKLFF
CDR3 DNA: TGTGCCACCAGCACAACCGGGACAGGGACGGCTTGGAGTGAAAAACTGTTTTTT

V gene: TRBV5-1
D gene: TRBD2
J gene: TRBJ2-1
clone size: NA
CDR3 protein: CASSLVGSGNNNEQFF
CDR3 DNA: TGCGCCAGCAGCTTGGTTGGTAGCGGGAATAACAATGAGCAGTTCTTC

V gene: TRBV27
D gene: TRBD1
J gene: TRBJ1-4
clone size: NA
CDR3 protein: CASSFWGQGPEKLFF
CDR3 DNA: TGTGCCAGCAGTTTTTGGGGACAGGGGCCTGAAAAACTGTTTTTT

V gene: TRBV7-9
D gene: TRBD1
J gene: TRBJ2-1
clone size: NA
CDR3 protein: CASINPDRGKSNEQFF
CDR3 DNA: TGTGCCAGCATCAACCCCGACAGGGGCAAATCAAATGAGCAGTTCTTC

V gene: TRBV19
D gene: NA
J gene: TRBJ2-7
clone size: NA
CDR3 protein: CASSTTVSSYEQYF
CDR3 DNA: TGTGCCAGTAGTACGACTGTGAGCTCCTACGAGCAGTACTTC

V gene: TRBV7-3
D gene: NA
J gene: TRBJ2-2
clone size: once
CDR3 protein: CASSLIGVGASNTGELFF
CDR3 DNA: TGTGCCAGCAGCTTAATAGGTGTGGGGGCCTCGAACACCGGGGAGCTGTTTTTT

V gene: TRBV13
D gene: TRBD2
J gene: TRBJ2-3
clone size: once
CDR3 protein: CASSSNHPGLAGAGTDTQYF
CDR3 DNA: TGTGCCAGCAGCTCGAACCACCCGGGACTAGCGGGAGCTGGTACAGATACGCAGTATTTT

V gene: TRBV10-3
D gene: TRBD1
J gene: TRBJ1-2
clone size: once
CDR3 protein: CAISESTGGRLGYTF
CDR3 DNA: TGTGCCATCAGTGAGTCGACAGGGGGCCGTCTTGGCTACACCTTC

V gene: TRBV10-1
D gene: NA
J gene: TRBJ2-1
clone size: NA
CDR3 protein: CASSELGSPEEQFF
CDR3 DNA: TGCGCCAGCAGTGAGCTAGGCTCCCCTGAGGAGCAGTTCTTC

V gene: TRBV6-6
D gene: TRBD1
J gene: TRBJ2-7
clone size: NA
CDR3 protein: CASSAGTGSGEQYF
CDR3 DNA: TGTGCCAGCAGCGCCGGGACAGGGAGTGGCGAGCAGTACTTC